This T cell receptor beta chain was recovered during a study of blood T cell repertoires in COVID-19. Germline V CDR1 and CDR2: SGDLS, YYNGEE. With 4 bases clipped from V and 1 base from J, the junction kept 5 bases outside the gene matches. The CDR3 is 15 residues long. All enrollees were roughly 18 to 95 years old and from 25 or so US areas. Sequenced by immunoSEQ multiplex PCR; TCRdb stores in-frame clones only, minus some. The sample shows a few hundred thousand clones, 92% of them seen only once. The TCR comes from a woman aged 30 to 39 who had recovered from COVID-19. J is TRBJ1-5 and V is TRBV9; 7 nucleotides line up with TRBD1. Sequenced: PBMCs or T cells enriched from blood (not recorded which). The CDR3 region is CASSPTGRSNQPQHF. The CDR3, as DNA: TGTGCCAGCAGCCCGACAGGGCGGAGCAATCAGCCCCAGCATTTT.